This TCR beta chain emerged from a study of cytomegalovirus exposure and HLA in healthy donors. Study outcomes and limitations: Sequences of the TCR beta chain were said to predict the HLA-A and HLA-B alleles of most subjects accurately. Confirmation was obtained in vitro that a few CMV-associated chains are specific for CMV antigens. A later analysis revealed that TCR association rates differed between HLA loci, peaking at DRB1 and bottoming out at HLA-C. Reports credit the classifier with highly specific, highly sensitive diagnosis of cytomegalovirus status.

PCR used 60 Vbeta primers and 13 Jbeta primers. Profiling relied on immunoSEQ multiplex PCR, and the TCRdb table lists in-frame clones only, not all of them. The sample lists under 250,000 clones, about 80% seen once, with about 6.4% in the top ten. This clone was seen a single time. The antigen is not known. This CDR3 is 14 amino acids long. Germline V gives CDR1 SGHVS, CDR2 FQNEAQ. V was clipped by 6 bases and J by 2 bases; unmatched bases: 5. This TCR was recovered from a man aged 35 to 55 in good health and CMV-seropositive. The V call is TRBV7-8, the J call TRBJ1-1, with 8 bases lining up with TRBD1. Sequenced material: PBMCs. The CDR3 here is CASRLTGVNTEAFF. CDR3 sequence (DNA): TGTGCCAGCAGATTGACAGGGGTAAACACTGAAGCTTTCTTT.